The rows below give T cell receptor beta chains drawn from one sample of a study of T-cell memory formation after mild COVID-19. TCRdb passed the 5' RACE reads through MiXCR, listing each CDR3 protein once. The repertoire holds 350,000 to 500,000 distinct CDR3 sequences, with roughly 17% as singletons. Input material: PBMCs or a T cell subset sorted from them (not recorded which). The source is a man between 18 and 29 years old who had mild COVID-19 (a few samples of this study predate the infection). Cell type and time point are not known. CDR3s include the opening cysteine and the closing phenylalanine or tryptophan. A D gene is named only where the DNA matches it firmly. Size is stated for part of the rows, as once, few or many counts, or as a class when the clone is expanded.

cdr3_aa cdr3_nt cdr3_length j_call clone_size d_call v_call
CASTPWGGNQPQHF TGTGCCAGCACCCCGTGGGGCGGCAATCAGCCCCAGCATTTT 14 TRBJ1-5 few . TRBV5-6
CASSRGSRPLLHNEQFF TGTGCCAGCAGCCGCGGGTCGAGGCCTCTCTTACACAATGAGCAGTTCTTC 17 TRBJ2-1 . . TRBV5-5
CASSYSARAGYTF TGTGCCAGCAGTTACTCGGCCAGGGCAGGCTACACCTTC 13 TRBJ1-2 few . TRBV6-5
CASAGFVTNTGELFF TGTGCCAGCGCCGGGTTTGTAACGAACACCGGGGAGCTGTTTTTT 15 TRBJ2-2 . . TRBV2
CSASRAVMNTEAFF TGCAGTGCTAGTCGGGCAGTTATGAACACTGAAGCTTTCTTT 14 TRBJ1-1 . . TRBV20-1
CASSIRDSNNEKLFF TGTGCCAGTAGTATACGGGACAGTAATAATGAAAAACTGTTTTTT 15 TRBJ1-4 . TRBD1 TRBV19
CSAPDRDVGYTF TGCAGTGCTCCAGACAGGGATGTTGGCTACACCTTC 12 TRBJ1-2 few TRBD1 TRBV20-1
CASSLKGYNSPLHF TGCGCCAGCAGCTTAAAAGGGTATAATTCACCCCTCCACTTT 14 TRBJ1-6 . . TRBV5-1
CASSFTTETNEKLFF TGCGCCAGCAGCTTTACGACCGAAACTAATGAAAAACTGTTTTTT 15 TRBJ1-4 few . TRBV5-1
CASSLVQGWGEKLFF TGTGCCAGCAGTTTGGTTCAGGGGTGGGGAGAAAAACTGTTTTTT 15 TRBJ1-4 few . TRBV12-3/TRBV12-4
CASRYTGANEQYF TGTGCCAGCAGATATACAGGGGCCAACGAGCAGTACTTC 13 TRBJ2-7 . TRBD1 TRBV11-2
CASSQVGLAVTDTQYF TGTGCCAGCAGCCAAGTGGGACTAGCGGTAACAGATACGCAGTATTTT 16 TRBJ2-3 few TRBD2 TRBV4-2
CASSLLGAGGTQYF TGTGCCAGCAGCTTACTAGGGGCCGGAGGGACCCAGTACTTC 14 TRBJ2-5 . . TRBV7-2